This T cell receptor beta chain came from a study of blood T cells in healthy people across ages. Germline loops: CDR1 GTSNPN, CDR2 SVGIG (reference sequence). The CDR3 totals 14 residues. Germline trimming cut 2 bases from V and 2 bases from J; bases unmatched to any gene: 5. Sample-barcoded 5' priming and a J-beta primer mix drove a second PCR of about 7 to 11 cycles. Via MiXCR, TCRdb re-called the 5' RACE reads, giving one row per CDR3 protein. The repertoire has 1.5 million to 2 million distinct CDR3 sequences, 28% of them found once; the top ten carry 7.7%. This clonotype was seen only a few times.

The source of this sequence is a woman between 25 and 40 years old in good health. The rearrangement joins TRBV30 to TRBJ2-5, with TRBD1 matching over 7 bases. What was sequenced was blood. CDR3 in amino acids: CAWSIWDRQETQYF. The CDR3 region has the DNA TGTGCCTGGAGTATCTGGGACAGACAAGAGACCCAGTACTTC.